The 27 T cell receptor beta chains listed next were all sequenced from one sample in a study of shared clonotypes between healthy human individuals. Only in-frame clones appear in the TCRdb table, and some are missing; sequencing was by immunoSEQ multiplex PCR. Of about 2 million clones in the sample, 85% to 95% were seen once. Specimen: naive CD4+ T cells sorted from blood. Specified subset: CD45RA+ positively selected. The receptor set was obtained from a man between 18 and 35 years old in good health.

This clone has more than one count but fewer than ten. The same CDR3 is also encoded by other DNA sequences in this sample. This chain joins TRBV28 and TRBJ1-2; TRBD1 aligns across 10 bases. The CDR3 covers 14 residues. The V segment lost 5 bases and the J segment 2 bases; nucleotides outside the gene matches: 2. Germline V gene sequence: CDR1 MDHEN, CDR2 SYDVKM. The CDR3 here is CASSPGQGNYGYTF. For the CDR3, the DNA is TGTGCCAGCAGTCCGGGACAGGGGAACTATGGCTACACCTTC.

V gene TRBV10-3 combines with J gene TRBJ2-3; 8 bases are shared with TRBD2. V was clipped by 0 bases and J by 3 bases; unmatched bases: 8. Germline CDR1 ENHRY, CDR2 SYGVKD. The CDR3 runs 17 residues. CDR3 bases: TGTGCCATCAGTGAGTCGTGGCGGGGGGCCGGGACAGATACGCAGTATTTT. Residues: CAISESWRGAGTDTQYF.

The gene calls are TRBV7-2 and TRBJ2-7; possibly TRBD1 for D (5 bases). This CDR3 contains 15 residues. Germline V gene sequence: CDR1 SGHTA, CDR2 FQGNSA. Trimming took 1 base from V and 0 from J, leaving 10 bases between them. The CDR3 is CASSLEGQSSYEQYF. CDR3 coding DNA: TGTGCCAGCAGCTTAGAGGGGCAAAGCTCCTACGAGCAGTACTTC.

The V and J genes are TRBV5-1 and TRBJ1-6; D gene unclear. Germline CDR1 is SGHRS and CDR2 is YFSETQ. The CDR3 length is 17 residues. V was shortened by 0 bases and J by 8 bases, with 18 bases between the two germline ends. CDR3 sequence: CASSLVGHSRRDSPLHF. The CDR3 region has the DNA TGCGCCAGCAGCTTGGTCGGTCACAGCAGGCGGGATTCACCCCTCCACTTT.

V and J are TRBV6-1 and TRBJ2-2, with TRBD2 as a possible D gene (5 bases). Germline CDR1 is MNHNS and CDR2 is SASEGT. The CDR3 spans 15 residues. V was clipped by 4 bases and J by 4 bases, with 13 bases between them. CDR3 nucleotide sequence: TGTGCCAGCAGTGCCCGGGATCCGAGCACCGGGGAGCTGTTTTTT. It is translated as CASSARDPSTGELFF.

This clone appeared a single time. This chain connects TRBV5-4 to TRBJ1-6; 9 nucleotides match TRBD1. There are 18 residues in the CDR3. The germline CDR1 and CDR2 sequences are SGHNT and YYREEE (reference sequence). Unmatched junction bases numbered 10, after V lost 3 bases and J lost 3 bases. CDR3 bases: TGTGCCAGCAGCTCCTCGGGACAGGGCTCGCTCTATAATTCACCCCTCCACTTT. Translated: CASSSSGQGSLYNSPLHF. Complete variable domain (other parts from reference TRBV5-4 and TRBJ1-6): ETGVTQSPTHLIKTRGQQVTLRCSSQSGHNTVSWYQQALGQGPQFIFQYYREEENGRGNFPPRFSGLQFPNYSSELNVNALELDDSALYLCASSSSGQGSLYNSPLHFGNGTRLTVT.

The chain employs TRBV10-2 and TRBJ1-1; no reliable D call. The CDR3 spans 13 residues. The germline V gene has CDR1 WSHSY and CDR2 SAAADI. V dropped 4 bases and J dropped 1 base, with 7 bases sitting between them. The CDR3 region is CASSVDPNTEAFF. DNA of the CDR3: TGCGCCAGCAGTGTGGACCCGAACACTGAAGCTTTCTTT.

The chain is built from TRBV28 and TRBJ1-5, with D maybe TRBD1 (5 bases). V dropped 8 bases and J dropped 0 bases, with 17 bases sitting between them. This CDR3 has 16 amino acids. From germline, CDR1 is MDHEN and CDR2 SYDVKM. The CDR3 loop is CASARGGIDSNQPQHF. The CDR3 DNA reads TGTGCCAGCGCCCGGGGGGGGATTGATAGCAATCAGCCCCAGCATTTT.

The genes are TRBV15 and TRBJ1-5; 11 bases are a match to TRBD1. CDR3 length equals 16 residues. The germline CDR1 and CDR2 sequences are LNHNV and YYDKDF (reference sequence). The trim removed 3 bases at V and 7 bases at J, leaving 8 bases unmatched. The CDR3 spells CATSSYGQGAGQPQHF. DNA of the CDR3: TGTGCCACCAGCAGTTACGGACAGGGGGCAGGGCAGCCCCAGCATTTT.

The V call is TRBV4-1, the J call TRBJ2-1; D is uncertain. V gave up 4 bases and J gave up 8 bases, with 18 bases separating them. The CDR3 length is 15 residues. Germline assignment: CDR1 MGHRA and CDR2 YSYEKL. The CDR3 region is CASSLLIVPAYEQFF. CDR3 DNA sequence: TGCGCCAGCAGCCTACTAATAGTCCCAGCCTATGAGCAGTTCTTC.

The rearrangement uses TRBV15 and TRBJ1-4, with a possible D match to TRBD1 (5 bases). The CDR3 consists of 21 residues. Between the trimmed V and J ends, which lost 0 bases and 0 bases, there was a span of 23 bases. Germline values: CDR1 LNHNV, CDR2 YYDKDF (reference sequence). CDR3 sequence (DNA): TGTGCCACCAGCAGAGATTGGTCCTCCAGGGCTTTAGGGGCAACTAATGAAAAACTGTTTTTT. Its protein is CATSRDWSSRALGATNEKLFF.

This clone came up once. V and J are TRBV5-1 and TRBJ2-7, with a tentative D call TRBD1 (6 bases). Germline V gene sequence: CDR1 SGHRS, CDR2 YFSETQ. The CDR3 totals 13 residues. The germline V and J ends were trimmed by 7 bases and 6 bases, with 17 bases remaining between them. The CDR3 region has the DNA TGCGCCAGCCGAGGGCAGGGGCAAGGCGAGCAGTACTTC. Translation gives CASRGQGQGEQYF. The whole variable domain, filled in from reference TRBV5-1 and TRBJ2-7, reads KAGVTQTPRYLIKTRGQQVTLSCSPISGHRSVSWYQQTPGQGLQFLFEYFSETQRNKGNFPGRFSGRQFSNSRSEMNVSTLELGDSALYLCASRGQGQGEQYFGPGTRLTVT.

The CDR3 is CASSMGPTQPQHF. The CDR3 region has the DNA TGTGCCAGCAGTATGGGGCCCACTCAGCCCCAGCATTTT. The chain carries TRBV28 and TRBJ1-5; weak D call: TRBD1 (5 bases). V dropped 5 bases and J dropped 6 bases, with 11 bases sitting between them. Germline CDR1 MDHEN, CDR2 SYDVKM. The CDR3 has 13 residues.

V gene TRBV6-5 combines with J gene TRBJ1-1; D is possibly TRBD1 (5 bases). This CDR3 comprises 13 residues. The V and J ends lost 7 bases and 4 bases respectively, with 13 bases between them. Germline loops: CDR1 MNHEY, CDR2 SVGAGI. The DNA of the CDR3 is TGTGCCAGCACCAGAGGGGTGGGCACTGAAGCTTTCTTT. Encoded protein: CASTRGVGTEAFF.

V is TRBV6-5 and J is TRBJ1-6, with a weak D call TRBD1 (5 bases). CDR3 length: 15 amino acids. CDR1 is MNHEY, CDR2 SVGAGI, per germline. V was clipped by 2 bases and J by 9 bases, with 14 bases between them. The CDR3 DNA is TGTGCCAGCAGTTACCGTTGGGGGAGGGGTTCACCCCTCCACTTT. This sequence encodes CASSYRWGRGSPLHF.

The genes are TRBV5-4 and TRBJ2-1; 16 positions agree with TRBD2. V lost 4 bases to trimming and J lost 13 bases; unmatched junction nucleotides: 11. Germline assignment: CDR1 SGHNT and CDR2 YYREEE (reference sequence). This CDR3 region has 16 residues. The CDR3 bases are TGTGCCAGCAGCGGCCGCGGGACTAGCGGGGGGGCCGACCAGTTCTTC. This codes for CASSGRGTSGGADQFF.

The rearrangement uses TRBV5-1 and TRBJ2-7; 8 positions match TRBD1. The germline gives CDR1 SGHRS, CDR2 YFSETQ. This CDR3 is built from 14 residues. Trimming at V came to 3 bases and at J to 2 bases, leaving 4 bases not matched to a gene. The CDR3, as DNA: TGCGCCAGCAGCTCACAGGGGGTACCCTACGAGCAGTACTTC. It yields the protein CASSSQGVPYEQYF. The full variable domain, its missing parts supplied by reference TRBV5-1 and TRBJ2-7, is KAGVTQTPRYLIKTRGQQVTLSCSPISGHRSVSWYQQTPGQGLQFLFEYFSETQRNKGNFPGRFSGRQFSNSRSEMNVSTLELGDSALYLCASSSQGVPYEQYFGPGTRLTVT.

CDR3 bases: TGTGCCATCAGTGAAGGGACAGGGTCGGGCAATCAGCCCCAGCATTTT. Encoded protein: CAISEGTGSGNQPQHF. The V gene is TRBV10-3, the J gene TRBJ1-5; TRBD1 agrees at 9 bases. CDR1 ENHRY and CDR2 SYGVKD come from the germline V gene. With 3 bases clipped from V and 2 bases from J, the junction kept 5 bases outside the gene matches. CDR3 length: 16 amino acids.

The rearrangement uses TRBV7-2 and TRBJ1-4, with 7 bases identical to TRBD1. The V and J ends lost 6 bases and 10 bases, in that order; junction bases with no gene match: 5. CDR1 is SGHTA and CDR2 is FQGNSA in the germline V gene. CDR3 size: 12 residues. CDR3 in DNA: TGTGCCAGCAGTCGACAGGGAGCAAAACTGTTTTTT. Translating gives CASSRQGAKLFF.

About this clone: The identical CDR3 is also encoded by other nucleotide sequences in the sample. V gene TRBV7-2 combines with J gene TRBJ1-1, with D possibly being TRBD1 (5 bases). The CDR3 length is 13 residues. The V and J ends lost 5 bases and 2 bases respectively, with 9 bases between them. CDR1 is SGHTA, CDR2 FQGNSA, per germline. In nucleotides, the CDR3 is TGTGCCAGCAGCACCGACAGAAACACTGAAGCTTTCTTT. It translates to CASSTDRNTEAFF.

This sequence joins TRBV2 and TRBJ2-3; D is tentatively TRBD1 or TRBD2 (5 bases each). The length of the CDR3 is 15 residues. From germline, CDR1 is SNHLY and CDR2 FYNNEI. V dropped 7 bases and J dropped 2 bases, with 16 bases sitting between them. The chain's CDR3 is CASKGLGESTDTQYF. CDR3 in DNA: TGTGCCAGCAAAGGACTGGGGGAATCCACAGATACGCAGTATTTT.

V usage is TRBV6-1 and J usage is TRBJ2-7; tentatively, D is TRBD2 (6 bases). Germline V lookup: CDR1 MNHNS, CDR2 SASEGT. Between the trimmed V and J ends, which lost 5 bases and 6 bases, there was a span of 17 bases. The CDR3 extends over 14 amino acids. The CDR3 coding sequence is TGTGCCAGCAGTTCGGGACTCCCTTCCAGCGAGCAGTACTTC. Encoded protein: CASSSGLPSSEQYF.

The rearrangement uses TRBV5-1 and TRBJ2-5; D call uncertain. Germline V gene data show CDR1 as SGHRS and CDR2 as YFSETQ. V shed 1 base and J shed 4 bases, with 11 bases lying between them. The CDR3 runs to 14 residues. The CDR3 sequence is CASSLTYVGETQYF. The DNA of the CDR3 is TGCGCCAGCAGCTTGACGTATGTAGGAGAGACCCAGTACTTC.

The chain uses TRBV18 and TRBJ2-7; 9 nucleotides match TRBD2. Trimming removed 0 bases from V and 1 base from J; junction bases left unmatched: 7. Germline CDR1 is KGHSH and CDR2 is LQKENI. This CDR3 is built from 17 residues. The CDR3 is CASSPPSGRPDSYEQYF. The DNA of the CDR3 is TGTGCCAGCTCACCACCCAGCGGGAGGCCCGATTCCTACGAGCAGTACTTC.

The genes are TRBV5-6 and TRBJ2-3; a possible D gene is TRBD1 (5 bases). Germline CDR1 is SGHDT and CDR2 is YYEEEE. Trimming pared 0 bases from V and 0 bases from J, leaving 8 bases between. The CDR3 has 15 residues. The CDR3 coding sequence is TGTGCCAGCAGCTTGGGGACAACTAGCACAGATACGCAGTATTTT. Its protein is CASSLGTTSTDTQYF.

The genes are TRBV12-5 and TRBJ2-7; tentative D call: TRBD1 (6 bases). Germline V lookup: CDR1 LGHNT, CDR2 FRNRAP. This CDR3 spans 13 amino acids. V dropped 5 bases and J dropped 5 bases, with 13 bases sitting between them. The chain's CDR3 is CASGLGQNHEQYF. CDR3 DNA: TGTGCTAGTGGTCTAGGACAGAACCACGAGCAGTACTTC.

As concerns this clone: A much larger clone differs by one base, so this may be a read error. The identical CDR3 is also encoded by other nucleotide sequences in the sample. The rearrangement links TRBV28 to TRBJ1-5; D not certain. V was cut by 1 base and J by 6 bases, with 4 bases left in between. Germline V gene lookup returns CDR1 MDHEN and CDR2 SYDVKM. The CDR3 loop spans 12 amino acids. CDR3 in amino acids: CASSLSGQPQHF. Written as DNA, the CDR3 is TGTGCCAGCAGTTTATCGGGTCAGCCCCAGCATTTT.